The 30 T cell receptor beta chains reported below all come from one sample, sequenced in a study of cytomegalovirus exposure and HLA in healthy donors. The primer mix had 60 Vbeta and 13 Jbeta primers. Using immunoSEQ multiplex PCR, the repertoire was profiled, and TCRdb retains in-frame clones only, with some absent. Among some 200,000 clones, about 80% were seen once, and the ten largest hold about 2.1%. The source material was PBMCs. Receptors originate from a woman aged 25-40 years in good health and CMV-seropositive.

The chain couples TRBV19 to TRBJ1-2, with 7 bases that match TRBD1. CDR3 length: 13 amino acids. The germline V gene has CDR1 LNHDA and CDR2 SQIVND (reference sequence). The V segment lost 7 bases and the J segment 4 bases; nucleotides outside the gene matches: 6. CDR3 coding DNA: TGTGCCAGTACAAGGGACAGCCCCTATGGCTACACCTTC. Translated: CASTRDSPYGYTF.

The J gene is TRBJ2-5, the V gene TRBV5-1; D unresolved. The J call may be faulty, since TRBJ2-7 better matches the DNA end. Germline V gives CDR1 SGHRS, CDR2 YFSETQ. The CDR3 covers 13 residues. The CDR3 DNA sequence: TGCGCCAGCACCGCAGGTTCGTCCTACGAGCAGTACTTC. Amino acid sequence: CASTAGSSYEQYF.

J is TRBJ1-1 and V is TRBV19; 10 bases match TRBD1. Looked up from germline, CDR1 is LNHDA and CDR2 is SQIVND (reference sequence). The CDR3 runs to 16 residues. With V trimmed by 4 bases and J by 1 base, 6 bases remained unmatched. The CDR3 DNA reads TGTGCCAGTAGTACGGGACAGGGGAGGGGGAACACTGAAGCTTTCTTT. As protein: CASSTGQGRGNTEAFF.

The chain has TRBV2 and TRBJ2-7, with D maybe TRBD2 (6 bases). The CDR3 has 14 amino acids. Germline V gene lookup returns CDR1 SNHLY and CDR2 FYNNEI. The V end was cut by 8 bases, the J end by 0 bases, with 14 bases between. DNA of the CDR3: TGTGCCAGCGCACCGGGACTCGACTCCTACGAGCAGTACTTC. Its translation is CASAPGLDSYEQYF.

The gene calls are TRBV27 and TRBJ1-1; no definite D call. Trimming removed 7 bases from V and 6 bases from J, with 15 bases in between. There are 13 residues in the CDR3. Germline V gives CDR1 MNHEY, CDR2 SMNVEV (reference sequence). CDR3 bases: TGTGCCAGCATTGCAATCCGCGGCGCTGAAGCTTTCTTT. Residues: CASIAIRGAEAFF.

The genes are TRBV30 and TRBJ1-6; unclear D gene. CDR1 is GTSNPN and CDR2 is SVGIG in the germline V gene (reference sequence). The V end lost 3 bases, the J end lost 3 bases, and 18 bases lay between the germline ends. The CDR3 extends over 17 amino acids. CDR3 region: CAWSKGRGPFYNSPLHF. The CDR3 DNA reads as TGTGCCTGGAGCAAAGGGAGAGGCCCGTTCTATAATTCACCCCTCCACTTT.

The chain joins TRBV11-3 to TRBJ2-3, with 10 bases that match TRBD2. The germline gives CDR1 SGHNT, CDR2 YENEEA. The CDR3 loop spans 19 amino acids. After removal of 2 bases from V and 4 bases from J, the junction contained 15 bases not matched to a gene. In DNA form, the CDR3 reads TGTGCCAGCAGCTTACCAGCGGGAGGGCCCTCGGGTCGGGCAGATACGCAGTATTTT. Its protein product is CASSLPAGGPSGRADTQYF.

The rearrangement uses TRBV7-9 and TRBJ2-7; D might be TRBD1 (5 bases). The CDR3 spans 14 residues. Germline-derived CDR1 and CDR2 are SEHNR and FQNEAQ (reference sequence). V was cut by 3 bases and J by 3 bases, with 12 bases left in between. CDR3 coding DNA: TGTGCCAGCAGCTTTTCGGCAGGGAACTACGAGCAGTACTTC. Residues: CASSFSAGNYEQYF.

The chain has TRBV29-1 and TRBJ1-1, with 9 bases fitting TRBD1. The CDR3 spans 15 residues. Trimming took 6 bases from V and 4 from J; bases not matched to a gene: 12. Germline CDR1 reads SQVTM; CDR2 reads ANQGSEA. Written as DNA, the CDR3 is TGCAGCGTAGATAACAGGGGGCCCGAGGGCACTGAAGCTTTCTTT. Its protein is CSVDNRGPEGTEAFF.

This clone was seen just once. This chain uses TRBV2 with TRBJ1-6; the D gene is possibly TRBD1 (6 bases). The germline V gene has CDR1 SNHLY and CDR2 FYNNEI. The V gene lost 3 bases and the J gene lost 9 bases, with 15 bases spanning the gap. The CDR3 is 15 residues long. The chain's CDR3 is CASSDYGGAVSPLHF. The CDR3 DNA is TGTGCCAGCAGTGATTACGGGGGGGCGGTTTCACCCCTCCACTTT.

The chain joins TRBV7-2 to TRBJ1-5; weak D call: TRBD1 (6 bases). The CDR3 is 13 residues long. Germline V lookup: CDR1 SGHTA, CDR2 FQGNSA. V lost 4 bases to trimming and J lost 6 bases, with 10 bases between them. The CDR3 nucleotides read TGTGCCAGCAGCTCAACAGGGAGTCAGCCCCAGCATTTT. It is translated as CASSSTGSQPQHF.

The gene calls are TRBV5-1 and TRBJ1-2; the match to TRBD1 covers 9 bases. The V and J ends lost 0 bases and 4 bases, in that order; junction bases with no gene match: 4. Per germline, CDR1 SGHRS and CDR2 YFSETQ. CDR3 length equals 15 residues. The CDR3 DNA reads as TGCGCCAGCAGCTTGGAAGTGACAGGGGGCTATGGCTACACCTTC. It codes for CASSLEVTGGYGYTF.

The rearrangement links TRBV4-3 to TRBJ2-5; 9 bases are a match to TRBD2. The J call is uncertain, as TRBJ2-7 better fits the DNA end. Looked up from germline, CDR1 is LGHNA and CDR2 is YSLEER. This CDR3 has 15 amino acids. For the CDR3, the DNA is TGCGCCAGCAGCCAAGAGTGGGCGGGAGGGCGCGAGCAGTACTTC. Translating it yields CASSQEWAGGREQYF.

This chain connects TRBV30 to TRBJ2-3, with TRBD2 matching 15 bases. There are 16 residues in the CDR3. The junction had 3 bases not matched to a gene; V was cut back by 1 base and J by 4 bases. CDR1 and CDR2 (germline): GTSNPN, SVGIG (reference sequence). The CDR3 here is CAWSDGLAGGADTQYF. The CDR3 DNA reads as TGTGCCTGGAGTGATGGACTAGCGGGAGGGGCAGATACGCAGTATTTT.

The chain combines TRBV4-1 with TRBJ2-7; the D is unclear. Trimming removed 0 bases from V and 3 bases from J, with 9 bases in between. This CDR3 spans 14 amino acids. The germline gives CDR1 MGHRA, CDR2 YSYEKL. This CDR3 reads CASSQDSRVYEQYF. In DNA form, the CDR3 reads TGCGCCAGCAGCCAAGATTCGAGAGTCTACGAGCAGTACTTC.

The chain employs TRBV5-4 and TRBJ2-3; no clear D gene. This CDR3 is built from 15 residues. Germline V gives CDR1 SGHNT, CDR2 YYREEE (reference sequence). Trimming pared 0 bases from V and 2 bases from J, leaving 10 bases between. The CDR3 bases are TGTGCCAGCAGCTTGGGTCAACCTAACACAGATACGCAGTATTTT. Amino acid sequence: CASSLGQPNTDTQYF.

The V gene is TRBV28, the J gene TRBJ1-1; 8 nucleotides match TRBD1. This CDR3 has 12 amino acids. Germline lookup yields CDR1 MDHEN and CDR2 SYDVKM. The J segment lost 7 bases and the V segment lost 6 bases, leaving 4 bases of the junction unmatched. The CDR3 spells CASRADRVEAFF. The CDR3 nucleotides are TGTGCCAGCAGAGCGGACAGGGTTGAAGCTTTCTTT.

The chain has TRBV6-1 and TRBJ1-5, with a possible D match to TRBD1 (5 bases). Germline-derived CDR1 and CDR2 are MNHNS and SASEGT. V lost 2 bases, J lost 5 bases, and 16 bases lay in between. This CDR3 is 16 amino acids long. CDR3 sequence: CASSERLGRVDQPQHF. The CDR3 DNA reads as TGTGCCAGCAGTGAAAGACTGGGCAGGGTTGATCAGCCCCAGCATTTT.

This clone was seen a single time. This sequence joins TRBV4-3 and TRBJ1-2, with 9 bases aligning to TRBD1. Germline V gene lookup returns CDR1 LGHNA and CDR2 YSLEER. This CDR3 is built from 14 residues. V lost 4 bases to trimming and J lost 4 bases; unmatched junction nucleotides: 4. CDR3 nucleotides: TGCGCCAGCAGCCTCGAGACAGGGGGCTATGGCTACACCTTC. As protein: CASSLETGGYGYTF.

In this sample, this clone turned up once. The chain combines TRBV28 with TRBJ2-1, with 8 bases matching TRBD1. V shed 5 bases, J shed 10 bases, and the junction held 13 bases outside the gene matches. The CDR3 spans 15 residues. CDR1 is MDHEN and CDR2 is SYDVKM in the germline V gene. The CDR3 region is CASSRTGFIEGEQFF. CDR3 DNA: TGTGCCAGCAGTCGGACAGGGTTTATTGAGGGGGAGCAGTTCTTC.

V and J are TRBV5-1 and TRBJ2-1; TRBD2 agrees at 12 bases. Germline lookup yields CDR1 SGHRS and CDR2 YFSETQ. V dropped 0 bases and J dropped 8; count of bases not matched to a gene: 12. The CDR3 extends over 18 amino acids. The CDR3 region has the DNA TGCGCCAGCAGCTTGGAAAGCGTGACTAGCGGGAGTTCCGATGAGCAGTTCTTC. It specifies CASSLESVTSGSSDEQFF.

V gene TRBV6-1 combines with J gene TRBJ1-1; D might be TRBD1 (5 bases). From germline, CDR1 is MNHNS and CDR2 SASEGT. The germline V and J ends were trimmed by 3 bases and 0 bases, with 11 bases remaining between them. The CDR3 runs to 15 residues. CDR3 sequence reads: CASSDGGSMNTEAFF. As DNA, the CDR3 is TGTGCCAGCAGTGATGGGGGGAGTATGAACACTGAAGCTTTCTTT.

CDR3 residues: CASSQAGLANYGYTF. CDR3 in DNA: TGCGCCAGCAGCCAAGCGGGACTGGCTAACTATGGCTACACCTTC. The rearrangement links TRBV4-3 to TRBJ1-2; D possibly corresponds to TRBD1 (5 bases). Trimming shortened V by 1 base and J by 0 bases, and 9 bases separated the two germline ends. Germline loops: CDR1 LGHNA, CDR2 YSLEER. CDR3 length equals 15 residues.

Of note for this clone: At one of its ends the junction is not consistent with the germline gene, which may arise from a read error. The chain uses TRBV7-9 and TRBJ1-2; TRBD1 matches 10 bases. Germline V CDR1 and CDR2: SEHNR, FQNEAQ (reference sequence). The CDR3 is made up of 14 amino acids. CDR3 sequence: CSSTHTGTGDGYTF. CDR3 DNA sequence: TGTTCCAGCACCCATACCGGGACAGGGGATGGCTACACCTTC.

The chain has TRBV9 and TRBJ2-7, with 7 positions matching TRBD1. CDR3 length: 14 residues. CDR1 and CDR2 from the germline V gene are SGDLS and YYNGEE. Germline trimming cut 2 bases from V and 7 bases from J; bases unmatched to any gene: 9. The CDR3 is CASSVGTAPGEQYF. The DNA for the CDR3 is TGTGCCAGCAGCGTGGGGACAGCCCCGGGGGAGCAGTACTTC.

This clone was counted a single time. The chain is built from TRBV6-6 and TRBJ1-5; D is perhaps TRBD1 (6 bases). Germline values: CDR1 MNHNY, CDR2 SVGAGI (reference sequence). This CDR3 spans 14 amino acids. The V gene lost 4 bases and the J gene lost 10 bases, with 17 bases spanning the gap. This chain's CDR3 is CASSLDSRGLPQHF. In DNA form, the CDR3 reads TGTGCCAGCAGTTTGGACAGCCGAGGTCTTCCCCAGCATTTT.

The gene calls are TRBV30 and TRBJ2-7; 8 positions match TRBD1. CDR3 length: 15 residues. V was pared by 0 bases and J by 3 bases, with 7 bases of the junction left unmatched. Germline V lookup: CDR1 GTSNPN, CDR2 SVGIG (reference sequence). CDR3 sequence: CAWSVPGGGHYEQYF. CDR3 DNA: TGTGCCTGGAGTGTACCAGGGGGCGGCCACTACGAGCAGTACTTC.

The chain uses TRBV15 and TRBJ1-3; TRBD1 might be the D (5 bases). V shed 2 bases and J shed 3 bases, with 11 bases lying between them. CDR1 and CDR2 (germline): LNHNV, YYDKDF (reference sequence). The CDR3 spans 15 residues. The CDR3 sequence: CATSRREGVGNTIYF. The CDR3, as DNA: TGTGCCACCAGCAGAAGGGAAGGGGTTGGAAACACCATATATTTT.

The chain uses TRBV6-1 and TRBJ2-7, with TRBD1 matching 12 bases. The CDR3 runs to 14 residues. Germline CDR1 MNHNS, CDR2 SASEGT. V was pared by 8 bases and J by 3 bases, with 5 bases of the junction left unmatched. The CDR3 loop reads CASDRDRGLYEQYF. The CDR3 coding sequence is TGTGCCAGCGACCGGGACAGGGGGCTCTACGAGCAGTACTTC.

The chain carries TRBV27 and TRBJ2-6; D possibly corresponds to TRBD1 (6 bases). Trimming cost V 5 bases and J 4 bases, with 18 bases left between them. CDR1 MNHEY and CDR2 SMNVEV come from the germline V gene (reference sequence). The CDR3 consists of 17 residues. This CDR3 is CASSLGTSPLGANVLTF. CDR3 coding DNA: TGTGCCAGCAGTCTCGGGACATCGCCGTTAGGGGCCAACGTCCTGACTTTC.